Below, 24 T cell receptor beta chains from the same sample are listed, as sequenced in a study of T-cell reconstitution after alpha-beta-depleted transplantation in children. Preparation of the TCRbeta library involved a method that used unique molecular identifiers. TCRdb recomputed calls from the PCR reads with MiXCR, one row per CDR3 protein. The sample has 800,000 to 1,000,000 distinct CDR3 sequences, roughly 29% seen once. Sequenced here: PBMCs, mostly from graft donor cells, sampled 360 days after TCRalphabeta/CD19-depleted stem cell transplant. The receptors were sampled from a boy younger than two who had a stem cell transplant for SCID, so the T cells may come from the graft donor.

This clonotype was picked up a small number of times. The rearrangement uses TRBV7-2 and TRBJ2-1; tentatively, D is TRBD1 (7 bases). Trimming pared 5 bases from V and 7 bases from J, leaving 18 bases between. The germline V gene has CDR1 SGHTA and CDR2 FQGNSA. CDR3 length: 15 amino acids. The CDR3 nucleotides are TGTGCCAGCAGCCCTTCCCCAGGGGGGAGGAATGAGCAGTTCTTC. Translated, it gives CASSPSPGGRNEQFF. Drawing the rest from reference TRBV7-2 and TRBJ2-1, the complete variable domain is GAGVSQSPSNKVTEKGKDVELRCDPISGHTALYWYRQSLGQGLEFLIYFQGNSAPDKSGLPSDRFSAERTGGSVSTLTIQRTQQEDSAVYLCASSPSPGGRNEQFFGPGTRLTVL.

The chain links TRBV6-1 to TRBJ1-1; possibly TRBD1 for D (5 bases). The CDR3 length is 14 residues. Germline CDR1 is MNHNS and CDR2 is SASEGT. Trimming stripped 10 bases from V and 1 base from J, with 16 bases between. The CDR3 is CATKEGRKNTEAFF. CDR3 bases: TGTGCCACAAAGGAGGGACGGAAGAACACTGAAGCTTTCTTT.

The chain recombines TRBV28 with TRBJ2-7, with D perhaps TRBD1 (6 bases). In germline, CDR1 is MDHEN, CDR2 SYDVKM. Between the trimmed V and J ends, which lost 6 bases and 3 bases, there was a span of 18 bases. The CDR3 is made up of 15 amino acids. The CDR3 DNA follows: TGTGCCAGCAGCTTCAGGGGCCGACTTTACTACGAGCAGTACTTC. This sequence encodes CASSFRGRLYYEQYF.

V is TRBV12-3 or TRBV12-4 and J is TRBJ2-7; D is ambiguous. The CDR3 is 13 amino acids. V lost 3 bases and J 5 bases, leaving 11 bases between the germline ends. CDR3 protein: CASSFQEGNEQYF. The CDR3 DNA reads TGTGCCAGCAGTTTCCAGGAAGGGAACGAGCAGTACTTC.

The chain is built from TRBV5-8 and TRBJ1-1; D is possibly TRBD1 (6 bases). V was trimmed by 4 bases and J by 0 bases, leaving 16 bases between them. Looked up from germline, CDR1 is SGHTS and CDR2 is YDEGEE. This CDR3 spans 16 amino acids. In nucleotides, the CDR3 is TGTGCCAGCAGCCGACCTGGACAGTTTCTGAACACTGAAGCTTTCTTT. It translates to CASSRPGQFLNTEAFF.

V is TRBV20-1 and J is TRBJ2-5; D is uncertain. V lost 3 bases and J lost 5, with 10 bases in between. The CDR3 loop spans 12 amino acids. Germline values: CDR1 DFQATT, CDR2 SNEGSKA (reference sequence). The DNA for the CDR3 is TGCAGTGCTAGTCCACACTGGGAGACCCAGTACTTC. It translates to CSASPHWETQYF.

V is TRBV7-6 and J is TRBJ2-1; D remains ambiguous. V was pared by 4 bases and J by 10 bases, with 11 bases between. Germline lookup yields CDR1 SGHVS and CDR2 FNYEAQ. This CDR3 contains 12 residues. As DNA, the CDR3 is TGTGCCAGCAGCTCAGCGTTAGGGGAGCAGTTCTTC. Translation: CASSSALGEQFF.

CDR3 nucleotides: TGTGCCAGCAGCTTTCCCGGTAACAATGAGCAGTTCTTC. Translating gives CASSFPGNNEQFF. The V gene is TRBV7-9, the J gene TRBJ2-1; D remains ambiguous. The CDR3 is 13 residues long. The germline CDR1 and CDR2 sequences are SEHNR and FQNEAQ (reference sequence). V lost 3 bases and J lost 5, with 8 bases in between.

The table lists this clonotype with a few counts. The chain uses TRBV7-2 and TRBJ2-5; 12 bases align to TRBD2. The CDR3 spans 17 residues. With V trimmed by 7 bases and J by 5 bases, 14 bases remained unmatched. Germline CDR1 is SGHTA and CDR2 is FQGNSA. This chain's CDR3 is CASTSRTSGILVETQYF. DNA of the CDR3: TGTGCCAGCACCTCGAGGACTAGCGGGATCTTGGTGGAGACCCAGTACTTC.

V gene TRBV12-3 or TRBV12-4 combines with J gene TRBJ1-1; 8 bases agree with TRBD1. This CDR3 comprises 14 residues. Losses at the gene ends were 8 bases for V and 3 bases for J; bases not matched to a gene: 8. CDR3 region: CASFNRDRYTEAFF. In DNA form, the CDR3 reads TGTGCCAGCTTTAACCGGGACAGGTACACTGAAGCTTTCTTT.

This chain links TRBV12-3 or TRBV12-4 with TRBJ1-5; possibly TRBD1 for D (5 bases). The CDR3 sequence is 18 residues long. Trimming cost V 6 bases and J 0 bases, with 21 bases left between them. The CDR3 region is CASRPSGNRDYSNQPQHF. The CDR3 bases are TGTGCCAGCAGACCCTCGGGAAATCGGGACTATAGCAATCAGCCCCAGCATTTT.

The genes are TRBV29-1 and TRBJ2-5; D is unclear. This CDR3 spans 12 amino acids. With 7 bases removed from V and 3 bases from J, the gap between germline ends came to 12 bases. CDR1 and CDR2 from the germline V gene are SQVTM and ANQGSEA. The CDR3 reads CSAMGLEETQYF. In nucleotides, the CDR3 is TGCAGCGCCATGGGGTTAGAAGAGACCCAGTACTTC. Full variable domain (missing parts from reference TRBV29-1 and TRBJ2-5): SAVISQKPSRDICQRGTSLTIQCQVDSQVTMMFWYRQQPGQSLTLIATANQGSEATYESGFVIDKFPISRPNLTFSTLTVSNMSPEDSSIYLCSAMGLEETQYFGPGTRLLVL.

This clonotype was seen a handful of times. V gene TRBV4-2 combines with J gene TRBJ2-1; weak D call: TRBD2 (5 bases). Germline assignment: CDR1 LGHNA and CDR2 YNFKEQ. This CDR3 region has 16 residues. Between the trimmed V and J ends, which lost 0 bases and 2 bases, there was a span of 11 bases. The CDR3 loop is CASSQEVLVTYNEQFF. The CDR3 nucleotides read TGTGCCAGCAGCCAAGAGGTACTAGTGACCTACAATGAGCAGTTCTTC.

A few counts support this clonotype. The chain recombines TRBV20-1 with TRBJ2-3; D gene ambiguous. Trimming removed 6 bases at V and 0 bases at J, with 10 bases between. The CDR3 totals 13 residues. Germline lookup yields CDR1 DFQATT and CDR2 SNEGSKA (reference sequence). The CDR3 region is CSAASGSTDTQYF. Here the CDR3 DNA reads TGCAGTGCCGCGAGTGGTAGCACAGATACGCAGTATTTT.

This chain's CDR3 is CASSLVGIPYEQYF. Here the CDR3 DNA reads TGTGCCAGCAGCTTGGTGGGCATTCCCTACGAGCAGTACTTC. The rearrangement links TRBV5-6 to TRBJ2-7; D remains unclear. There are 14 residues in the CDR3. Trimming pared 0 bases from V and 2 bases from J, leaving 9 bases between. Per the germline V gene, CDR1 is SGHDT and CDR2 is YYEEEE.

The chain uses TRBV6-1 and TRBJ2-5; D is uncertain. This CDR3 has 15 residues. Germline V gives CDR1 MNHNS, CDR2 SASEGT. The germline V and J ends were trimmed by 6 bases and 1 base, with 15 bases remaining between them. CDR3 in DNA: TGTGCCAGCAGACCACACAAGACCTCCCAAGAGACCCAGTACTTC. Protein product: CASRPHKTSQETQYF.

This sequence joins TRBV7-8 and TRBJ2-1, with D possibly being TRBD2 (6 bases). Trimming stripped 4 bases from V and 0 bases from J, with 13 bases between. CDR1 and CDR2 (germline): SGHVS, FQNEAQ. This CDR3 comprises 16 residues. The CDR3 nucleotides read TGTGCCAGCAGCTCTAGTGGGGGGAGCTCCTACAATGAGCAGTTCTTC. The encoded protein is CASSSSGGSSYNEQFF.

A few counts support this clonotype. The chain is built from TRBV28 and TRBJ1-5; no firm D call. The CDR3 sequence is 14 residues long. Trimming took off 2 bases at V and 5 bases at J, with 10 bases between the two ends. CDR1 and CDR2 (germline): MDHEN, SYDVKM. CDR3 nucleotides: TGTGCCAGCAGTTTAGGGGAAGTTCATCAGCCCCAGCATTTT. It codes for CASSLGEVHQPQHF.

The chain links TRBV19 to TRBJ2-7; 11 bases agree with TRBD1. This CDR3 has 16 amino acids. The J segment lost 2 bases and the V segment lost 6 bases, leaving 9 bases of the junction unmatched. The germline CDR1 and CDR2 sequences are LNHDA and SQIVND (reference sequence). CDR3 sequence: CASRYSGTGGTYEQYF. CDR3 in DNA: TGTGCCAGTAGATACTCCGGGACAGGGGGGACCTACGAGCAGTACTTC.

This clonotype turned up a few times. The chain uses TRBV2 and TRBJ2-7, with 8 bases identical to TRBD1. This CDR3 region has 14 residues. CDR1 SNHLY and CDR2 FYNNEI come from the germline V gene. With 6 bases clipped from V and 4 bases from J, the junction kept 8 bases outside the gene matches. In DNA form, the CDR3 reads TGTGCCAGCAGGCCGGGACAGGCGTTGTACGAGCAGTACTTC. This sequence encodes CASRPGQALYEQYF.

The sample holds many counts of this clonotype. V and J are TRBV5-1 and TRBJ2-3, with 11 positions matching TRBD1. V shed 4 bases, J shed 8 bases, and the junction held 6 bases outside the gene matches. Per the germline V gene, CDR1 is SGHRS and CDR2 is YFSETQ. This CDR3 comprises 14 residues. CDR3 coding DNA: TGCGCCAGCAGCCTCCGGGACAGGGGGGGTACGCAGTATTTT. It translates to CASSLRDRGGTQYF.

The chain combines TRBV20-1 with TRBJ1-1; D perhaps matches TRBD1 (5 bases). This CDR3 comprises 13 residues. Trimming cost V 3 bases and J 4 bases, with 12 bases left between them. In germline, CDR1 is DFQATT, CDR2 SNEGSKA (reference sequence). CDR3 sequence (DNA): TGCAGTGCTAGGGTCAGGGTGGGCACTGAAGCTTTCTTT. This gives the protein CSARVRVGTEAFF.

This clonotype was recorded at least ten times. The chain has TRBV7-8 and TRBJ2-7; D remains unclear. Trimming shortened V by 1 base and J by 9 bases, and 13 bases separated the two germline ends. Looked up from germline, CDR1 is SGHVS and CDR2 is FQNEAQ. This CDR3 is 13 amino acids long. Here the CDR3 DNA reads TGTGCCAGCAGCTTAGGTTTGGCGCCGGCGCAGTACTTC. Translated, it gives CASSLGLAPAQYF.

The chain carries TRBV27 and TRBJ2-7, with D unclear. Germline V gene lookup returns CDR1 MNHEY and CDR2 SMNVEV (reference sequence). The CDR3 is 15 residues long. V shed 5 bases and J shed 2 bases, with 16 bases lying between them. For the CDR3, the DNA is TGTGCCAGCAGTCCCCAACCTACCTCCACCTACGAGCAGTACTTC. Its protein is CASSPQPTSTYEQYF.